Listed below are T cell receptor beta chains from one sample, sequenced in a study of identical twins. Using its own MiXCR run on the 5' RACE reads, TCRdb lists one record per CDR3 protein. This sample carries under 1 million distinct CDR3 sequences, roughly an eighth of them seen once, and the ten largest clones take around 1.6%. This sample was also put to use in a study of yellow fever vaccine responses in identical twins.

The sample comprised PBMCs. The receptors shown here come from a woman younger than 35 in good health. The CDR3 runs from the conserved cysteine through the conserved F or W. D genes are given only for firm matches. A row's size may be missing; if present it is once, few, many or a size class.

v_call	clone_size	d_call	j_call	cdr3_nt	cdr3_aa
TRBV28	few	TRBD1	TRBJ1-1	TGTGCCAGCAGTCCAGACAGGGGGCGCGGGAATGAAGCTTTCTTT	CASSPDRGRGNEAFF
TRBV5-1	many	.	TRBJ2-7	TGCGCCAGCAGCTTGGCCTGGGCGAGTGAATCCTACGAGCAGTACTTC	CASSLAWASESYEQYF
TRBV5-6	many	.	TRBJ2-1	TGTGCCAGCAGCTATGGACTGAGCTCCTACAATGAGCAGTTCTTC	CASSYGLSSYNEQFF
TRBV28	.	.	TRBJ1-4	TGTGCCAGCAGTTTCCGGGGCCGCGGGGGTGAAAAACTGTTTTTT	CASSFRGRGGEKLFF
TRBV5-5	few	.	TRBJ2-5	TGTGCCAGCAGCCTGGGCCGGGGAGGGGGCCTGGAGACCCAGTACTTC	CASSLGRGGGLETQYF
TRBV20-1	.	TRBD1	TRBJ2-7	TGCAGTGCTAGACCCGGACAGGGGATGGCCTACGAGCAGTACTTC	CSARPGQGMAYEQYF
TRBV7-9	few	.	TRBJ1-6	TGTGCCAGCAGCTTTAACCAGGGGAATTCACCCCTCCACTTT	CASSFNQGNSPLHF
TRBV12-3/TRBV12-4	few	TRBD1	TRBJ2-1	TGTGCCAGCAGCATAGGGACAGGGGGGTACTTCAATGAGCAGTTCTTC	CASSIGTGGYFNEQFF
TRBV5-1	few	.	TRBJ1-3	TGCGCCAGCAGCCTAGACTGGGATGGAAGAAACACCATATATTTT	CASSLDWDGRNTIYF
TRBV20-1	.	.	TRBJ1-2	TGCAGTGCTAGCGTAGGCCCGTTCTATGGCTACACCTTC	CSASVGPFYGYTF
TRBV3-1	few	.	TRBJ2-1	TGTGCCAGCAGCCAAGTTGTTCGGGAGCAGTTCTTC	CASSQVVREQFF
TRBV27	few	TRBD1	TRBJ2-1	TGTGCCAGCAGTCTGAACCCGGGACAGACCTACAATGAGCAGTTCTTC	CASSLNPGQTYNEQFF
TRBV14	few	.	TRBJ2-1	TGTGCCAGCAACACAGGTGGGAGTTTCTACAATGAGCAGTTCTTC	CASNTGGSFYNEQFF
TRBV18	few	TRBD2	TRBJ2-1	TGTGCCAGCTCACCGGGGACTAGCGGGAGTCTTTTGTCCTACAATGAGCAGTTCTTC	CASSPGTSGSLLSYNEQFF
TRBV28	.	.	TRBJ2-4	TGTGCCAGCCGGGCTGAACTGAGGAACATTCAGTACTTC	CASRAELRNIQYF
TRBV12-3/TRBV12-4	many	.	TRBJ2-4	TGTGCCAGCAGCCGGGATTCAAACATTCAGTACTTC	CASSRDSNIQYF
TRBV18	.	.	TRBJ2-4	TGTGCCAGCTCACCATGGGGGCCATCAGCGGACATTCAGTACTTC	CASSPWGPSADIQYF
TRBV20-1	.	TRBD2	TRBJ2-2	TGCAGTGCTAGTTCTTACGGAGCGGGGGGCGGGGAGCTGTTTTTT	CSASSYGAGGGELFF
TRBV7-9	many	.	TRBJ1-1	TGTGCCAGCAGCCCATCCCTATCCTGGGCGGGCGCTGAAGCTTTCTTT	CASSPSLSWAGAEAFF
TRBV2	few	TRBD1	TRBJ1-2	TGTGCCAGCAGTGAATGGTCTTCCCGGACAGGGATCTATGGCTACACCTTC	CASSEWSSRTGIYGYTF
TRBV10-1	.	TRBD2	TRBJ2-3	TGCGCCACGGGTCCCAGCGGGAGGGCCGGGGTGAAAGATACGCAGTATTTT	CATGPSGRAGVKDTQYF
TRBV7-9	.	TRBD1	TRBJ2-1	TGTGCCAGCAGCTCCCCTCCGGGACAGCCTAACAATGAGCAGTTCTTC	CASSSPPGQPNNEQFF
TRBV5-4	.	TRBD1	TRBJ2-3	TGTGCCAGCAGCGTGCCGCAGGGGGCAGCAGATACGCAGTATTTT	CASSVPQGAADTQYF
TRBV2	.	.	TRBJ1-5	TGTGCCAGCAGCGACGGTGGAGCGTTAGGGCCCCAGCATTTT	CASSDGGALGPQHF
TRBV19	few	.	TRBJ2-4	TGTGCCAGTAGGTTGGGGGGAAAAAACATTCAGTACTTC	CASRLGGKNIQYF
TRBV18	.	.	TRBJ1-6	TGTGCCAGCTCACCACAGCAACCCCTCCACTTT	CASSPQQPLHF
TRBV12-3/TRBV12-4	.	.	TRBJ2-7	TGTGCCAGCAGTTTATACGGGCTCATCTACGAGCAGTACTTC	CASSLYGLIYEQYF
TRBV12-3/TRBV12-4	.	.	TRBJ2-3	TGTGCCTGCGCCTACCGCGCATCAGATACGCAGTATTTT	CACAYRASDTQYF
TRBV6-5	.	.	TRBJ2-1	TGTGCCAGCAGTTACCGAGGGAGCGGTGAGCAGTTCTTC	CASSYRGSGEQFF
TRBV25-1	many	TRBD2	TRBJ2-7	TGTGCCAGCAGTGCCGTAGCGGGGGGAGCCTACGAGCAGTACTTC	CASSAVAGGAYEQYF
TRBV7-8	few	.	TRBJ1-2	TGTGCCAGCAGCTCCTCGGGACGAAACTTCTATGGCTACACCTTC	CASSSSGRNFYGYTF
TRBV7-8	.	TRBD1	TRBJ1-4	TGTGCCAGCAGCAACCGGGACAGTGAACTGTTTTTT	CASSNRDSELFF
TRBV5-1	.	TRBD2	TRBJ2-1	TGCGCCAGCAGCGACCAGACTAGCGGGAGTCTGTACAATGAGCAGTTCTTC	CASSDQTSGSLYNEQFF
TRBV5-5	.	TRBD1	TRBJ2-5	TGTGCCAGCAGCCGACCGGGACAGAAAGAGACCCAGTACTTC	CASSRPGQKETQYF
TRBV27	.	TRBD1	TRBJ2-1	TGTGCCAGCAGTTTATCCCGGACAGGCCAGCAGATCAATGAGCAGTTCTTC	CASSLSRTGQQINEQFF
TRBV20-1	few	.	TRBJ2-2	TGCAGTGCTTCTGGGGGTGAAGCGAACACCGGGGAGCTGTTTTTT	CSASGGEANTGELFF
TRBV24-1	.	.	TRBJ1-5	TGTGCCACCAGTGATTTGTCTGGGTTGCCCCAGCATTTT	CATSDLSGLPQHF
TRBV5-1	many	TRBD1	TRBJ2-1	TGCGCCACCAAAACCGGCAGGGGGTATGAGCAGTTCTTC	CATKTGRGYEQFF
TRBV2	.	.	TRBJ2-1	TGTGCCAGCAGTGAAGCGAGGGACCAGAGTTACAATGAGCAGTTCTTC	CASSEARDQSYNEQFF
TRBV5-1	few	.	TRBJ2-4	TGCGCCAGCAGCTCGGGGAGTACAGGGTTTCTATGGAACATTCAGTACTTC	CASSSGSTGFLWNIQYF
TRBV2	many	.	TRBJ2-5	TGTGCCAGCAGACGGACCCTGTACCAAGAGACCCAGTACTTC	CASRRTLYQETQYF
TRBV6-1	few	TRBD1	TRBJ1-2	TGTGCCAGCAGCGACAGGGGCGGCCAGGATGGCTACACCTTC	CASSDRGGQDGYTF
TRBV6-1	.	TRBD1	TRBJ2-4	TGTGCCAGCAGTACCCAGACAGGGCAGGGGGCCAAAAACATTCAGTACTTC	CASSTQTGQGAKNIQYF
TRBV6-4	few	TRBD2	TRBJ2-3	TGTGCCAGCAGTGCGACTAGCGGGGAAGGGGGTGATACGCAGTATTTT	CASSATSGEGGDTQYF
TRBV5-1	.	.	TRBJ2-1	TGCGCCAGCAGCGGAGGACTTCGGACCAACAATGAGCAGTTCTTC	CASSGGLRTNNEQFF
TRBV12-3/TRBV12-4	.	TRBD2	TRBJ2-3	TGTGCCAGCAGCCGTCTAGCGGGAGGGCGGGTAGATACGCAGTATTTT	CASSRLAGGRVDTQYF
TRBV29-1	.	TRBD1	TRBJ1-1	TGCAGCGTTGAAGATACCCAGGGGGCGCGAACTGAAGCTTTCTTT	CSVEDTQGARTEAFF
TRBV7-9	few	.	TRBJ1-4	TGTGCCAGACAGGAACAACCCAATGAAAAACTGTTTTTT	CARQEQPNEKLFF
TRBV6-1	.	.	TRBJ2-2	TGTGCCAGCAGTGAACTAGCCAAGAACACCGGGGAGCTGTTTTTT	CASSELAKNTGELFF
TRBV5-1	few	.	TRBJ1-3	TGCACCAGCAGCCTGCAGGGTACTGGAAACACCATATATTTT	CTSSLQGTGNTIYF
TRBV2	.	.	TRBJ2-1	TGTGCCAGCAAATCGTTTGAGCAGTTCTTC	CASKSFEQFF
TRBV10-3	.	TRBD1	TRBJ1-5	TGTGCCATCAGTGAGTCAGGGACAGCTAATCAGCCCCAGCATTTT	CAISESGTANQPQHF
TRBV5-5	few	.	TRBJ2-6	TGTGCCAGCAGCTTGGCCTCAGGGGGGTTTTCTGGGGCCAACGTCCTGACTTTC	CASSLASGGFSGANVLTF
TRBV20-1	.	TRBD1	TRBJ1-2	TGCAGTGCTAGAGATCTAGGACAGGGTTTGCGCGGCTACACCTTC	CSARDLGQGLRGYTF
TRBV4-1	many	.	TRBJ1-5	TGCGCCAGCAGCCAAGATCCGGACGGGTACTTAAGCAATCAGCCCCAGCATTTT	CASSQDPDGYLSNQPQHF
TRBV2	few	.	TRBJ1-2	TGTGCCAGCACGGTCCAGGGTGAGCTTTCTGCCGATGGCTACACCTTC	CASTVQGELSADGYTF
TRBV11-1	few	TRBD1	TRBJ1-5	TGTGCCAGCAGCTTAGCGCGTGTCGACAGGGAAGGTAATCAGCCCCAGCATTTT	CASSLARVDREGNQPQHF
TRBV24-1	few	.	TRBJ2-2	TGTGCCACCAGTGATGCCGACAGGCTCCGACCGGAGCTGTTTTTT	CATSDADRLRPELFF
TRBV6-1	.	.	TRBJ1-2	TGTGCCAGCAGTGAAACTCGCCCGTATGGCTACACCTTC	CASSETRPYGYTF